This entry describes one T cell receptor (beta chain). CDR3 length equals 13 residues. The germline V gene encodes CDR1 SGHTA and CDR2 FQGTGA. Trimming cost V 5 bases and J 5 bases; bases outside gene matches: 3. The method was immunoSEQ multiplex PCR; TCRdb's version includes in-frame clones alone and lacks a portion of them. The sample consists of tens of thousands of clones, about 85% of them appearing once. These data come from a study of control samples from healthy donors and cancer patients. Sample: PBMCs. The gene calls are TRBV7-3 and TRBJ2-1; 7 bases fit TRBD1. This sequence originates from a man aged 60 to 69 with head and neck cancer. The CDR3 bases are TGTGCCAGCAGCGTAGGACAGGACAATGAGCAGTTCTTC. Amino acids: CASSVGQDNEQFF.